This T cell receptor (beta chain) comes out of a study of CD8 T cells in Susac syndrome. Reverse transcription used roughly 0.5 to 1 ug RNA and random hexamers. Across 54 Vbeta and 13 Jbeta, TCR beta CDR3 was amplified with immunoSEQ multiplex PCR. From the immunoSEQ multiplex PCR reads, TCRdb called clonotypes with MiXCR, one entry per CDR3 protein. The table includes about 400,000 distinct CDR3 sequences, more than 70% detected once. The T cells that were sequenced for TCR beta were CD8+ and CD4+ cells from blood. The multiple sclerosis controls comprised treatment-naive patients whose relapsing-remitting disease was stable or active. Negative magnetic isolation gave CD8+ and CD4+ cells; FACS enriched CD8+ TEMRA. Germline V gives CDR1 MNHNS, CDR2 SASEGT. This CDR3 is 17 amino acids long. V trimming: 3 bases; J trimming: 2 bases; junction bases outside the gene matches: 10.

This receptor was identified in a human donor with multiple sclerosis. The specimen sequenced was CD8+ T cells from PBMCs. The chain employs TRBV6-1 and TRBJ2-3, with 8 positions matching TRBD2. CDR3 sequence: CASSDVSVAGYTDTQYF. The CDR3 nucleotides read TGTGCCAGCAGTGACGTCTCCGTAGCGGGGTACACAGATACGCAGTATTTT.